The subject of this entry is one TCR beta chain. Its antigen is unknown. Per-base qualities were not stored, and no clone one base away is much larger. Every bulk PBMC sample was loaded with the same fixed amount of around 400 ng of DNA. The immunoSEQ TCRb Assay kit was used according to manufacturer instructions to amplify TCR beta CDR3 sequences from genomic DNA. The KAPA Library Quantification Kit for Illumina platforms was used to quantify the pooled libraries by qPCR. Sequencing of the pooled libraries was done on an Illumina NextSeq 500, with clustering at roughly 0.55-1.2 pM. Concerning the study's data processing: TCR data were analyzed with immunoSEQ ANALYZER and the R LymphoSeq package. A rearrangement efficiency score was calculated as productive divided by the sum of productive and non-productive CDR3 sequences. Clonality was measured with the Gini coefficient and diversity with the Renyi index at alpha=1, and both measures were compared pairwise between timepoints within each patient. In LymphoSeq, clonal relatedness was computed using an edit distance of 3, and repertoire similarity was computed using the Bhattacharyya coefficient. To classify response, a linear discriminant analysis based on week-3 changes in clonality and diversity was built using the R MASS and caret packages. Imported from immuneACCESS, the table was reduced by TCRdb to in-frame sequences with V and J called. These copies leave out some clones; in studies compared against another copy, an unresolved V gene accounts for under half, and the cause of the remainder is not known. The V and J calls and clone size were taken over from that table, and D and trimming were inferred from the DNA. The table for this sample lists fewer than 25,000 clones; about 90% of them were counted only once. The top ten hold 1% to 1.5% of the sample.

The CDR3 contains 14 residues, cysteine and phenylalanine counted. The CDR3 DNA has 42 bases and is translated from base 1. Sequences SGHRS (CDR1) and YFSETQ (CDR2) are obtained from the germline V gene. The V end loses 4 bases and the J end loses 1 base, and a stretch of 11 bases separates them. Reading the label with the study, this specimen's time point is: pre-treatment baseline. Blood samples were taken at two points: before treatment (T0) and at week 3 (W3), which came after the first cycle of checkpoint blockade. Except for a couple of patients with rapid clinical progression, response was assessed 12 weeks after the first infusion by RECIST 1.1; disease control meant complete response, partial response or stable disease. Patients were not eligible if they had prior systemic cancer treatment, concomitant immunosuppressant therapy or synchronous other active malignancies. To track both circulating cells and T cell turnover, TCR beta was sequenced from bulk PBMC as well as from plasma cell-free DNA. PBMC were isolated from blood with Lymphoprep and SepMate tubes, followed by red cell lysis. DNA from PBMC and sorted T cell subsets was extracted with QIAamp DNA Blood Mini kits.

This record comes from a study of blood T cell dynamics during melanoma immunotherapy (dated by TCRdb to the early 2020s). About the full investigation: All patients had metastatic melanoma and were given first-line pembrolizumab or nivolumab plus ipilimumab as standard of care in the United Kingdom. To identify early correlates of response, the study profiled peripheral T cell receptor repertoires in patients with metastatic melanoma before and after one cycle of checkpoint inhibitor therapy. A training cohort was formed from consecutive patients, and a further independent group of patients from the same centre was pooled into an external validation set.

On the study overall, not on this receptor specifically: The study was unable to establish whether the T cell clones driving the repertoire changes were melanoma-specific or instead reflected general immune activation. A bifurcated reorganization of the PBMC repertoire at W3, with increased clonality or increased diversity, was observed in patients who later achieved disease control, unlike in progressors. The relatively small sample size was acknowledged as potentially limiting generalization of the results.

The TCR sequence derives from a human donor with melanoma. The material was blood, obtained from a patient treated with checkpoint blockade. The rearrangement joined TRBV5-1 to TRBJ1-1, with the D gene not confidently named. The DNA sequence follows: TGCGCCAGCAGCCACCCAGAGGGGAACACTGAAGCTTTCTTT. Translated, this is CASSHPEGNTEAFF. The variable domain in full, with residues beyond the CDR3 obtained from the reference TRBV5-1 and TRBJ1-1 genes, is KAGVTQTPRYLIKTRGQQVTLSCSPISGHRSVSWYQQTPGQGLQFLFEYFSETQRNKGNFPGRFSGRQFSNSRSEMNVSTLELGDSALYLCASSHPEGNTEAFFGQGTRLTVV.